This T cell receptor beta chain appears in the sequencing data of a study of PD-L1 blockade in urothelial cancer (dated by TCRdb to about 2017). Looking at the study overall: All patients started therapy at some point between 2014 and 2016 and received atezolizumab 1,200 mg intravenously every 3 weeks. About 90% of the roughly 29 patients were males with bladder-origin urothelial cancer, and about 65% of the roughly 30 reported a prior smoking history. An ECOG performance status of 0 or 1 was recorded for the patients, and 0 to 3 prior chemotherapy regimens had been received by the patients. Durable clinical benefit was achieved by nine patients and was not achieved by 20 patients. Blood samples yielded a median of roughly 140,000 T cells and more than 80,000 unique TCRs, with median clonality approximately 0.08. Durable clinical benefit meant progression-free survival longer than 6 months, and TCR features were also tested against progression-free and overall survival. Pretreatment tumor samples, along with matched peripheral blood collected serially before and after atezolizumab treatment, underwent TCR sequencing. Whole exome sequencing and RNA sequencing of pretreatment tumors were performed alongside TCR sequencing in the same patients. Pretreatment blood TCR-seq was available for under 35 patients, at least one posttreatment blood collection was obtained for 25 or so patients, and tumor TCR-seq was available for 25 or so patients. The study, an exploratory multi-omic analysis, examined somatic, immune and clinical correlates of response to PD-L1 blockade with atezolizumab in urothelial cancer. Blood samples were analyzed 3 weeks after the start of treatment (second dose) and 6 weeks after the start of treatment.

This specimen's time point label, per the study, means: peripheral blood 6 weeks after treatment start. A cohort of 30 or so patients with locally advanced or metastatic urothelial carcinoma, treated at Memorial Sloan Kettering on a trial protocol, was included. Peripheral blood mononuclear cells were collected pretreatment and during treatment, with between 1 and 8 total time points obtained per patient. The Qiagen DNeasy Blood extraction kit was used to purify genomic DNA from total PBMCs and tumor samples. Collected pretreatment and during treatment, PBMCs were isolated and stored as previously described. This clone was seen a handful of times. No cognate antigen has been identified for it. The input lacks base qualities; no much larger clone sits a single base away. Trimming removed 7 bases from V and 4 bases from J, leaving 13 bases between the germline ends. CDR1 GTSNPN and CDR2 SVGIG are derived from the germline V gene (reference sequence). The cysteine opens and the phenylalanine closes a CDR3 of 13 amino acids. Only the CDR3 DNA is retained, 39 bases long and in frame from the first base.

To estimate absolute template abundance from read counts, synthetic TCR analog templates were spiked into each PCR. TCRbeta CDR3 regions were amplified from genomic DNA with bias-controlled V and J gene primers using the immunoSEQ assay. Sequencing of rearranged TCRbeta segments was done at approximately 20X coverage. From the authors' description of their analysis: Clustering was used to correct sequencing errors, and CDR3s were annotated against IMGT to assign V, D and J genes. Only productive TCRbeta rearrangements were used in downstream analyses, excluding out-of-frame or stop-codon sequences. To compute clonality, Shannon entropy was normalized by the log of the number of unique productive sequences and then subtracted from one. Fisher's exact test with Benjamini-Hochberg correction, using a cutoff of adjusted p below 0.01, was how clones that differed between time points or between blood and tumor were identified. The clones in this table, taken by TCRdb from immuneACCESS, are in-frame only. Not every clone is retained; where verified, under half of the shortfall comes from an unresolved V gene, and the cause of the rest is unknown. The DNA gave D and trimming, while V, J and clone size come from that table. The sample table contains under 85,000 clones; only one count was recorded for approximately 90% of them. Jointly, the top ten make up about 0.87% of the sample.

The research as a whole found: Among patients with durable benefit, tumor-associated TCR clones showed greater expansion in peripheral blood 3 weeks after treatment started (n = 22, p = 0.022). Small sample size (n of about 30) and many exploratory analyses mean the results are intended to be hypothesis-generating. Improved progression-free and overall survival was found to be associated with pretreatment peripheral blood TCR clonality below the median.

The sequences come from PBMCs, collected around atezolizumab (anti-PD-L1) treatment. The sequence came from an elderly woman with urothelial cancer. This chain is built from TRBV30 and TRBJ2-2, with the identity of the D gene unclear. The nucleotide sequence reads TGTGCCTCAACACCCACAGTCACCGGGGAGCTGTTTTTT. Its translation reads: CASTPTVTGELFF.